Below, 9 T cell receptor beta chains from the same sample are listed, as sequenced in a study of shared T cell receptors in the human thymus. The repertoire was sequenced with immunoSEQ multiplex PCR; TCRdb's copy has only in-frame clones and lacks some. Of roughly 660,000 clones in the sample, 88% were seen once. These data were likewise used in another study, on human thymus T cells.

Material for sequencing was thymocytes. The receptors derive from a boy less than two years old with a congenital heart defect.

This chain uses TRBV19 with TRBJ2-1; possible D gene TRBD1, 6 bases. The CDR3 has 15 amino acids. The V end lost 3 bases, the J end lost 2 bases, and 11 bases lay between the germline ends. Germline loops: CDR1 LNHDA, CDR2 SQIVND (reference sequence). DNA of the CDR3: TGTGCCAGTAGTATTTCAGGGGATGCCTACAATGAGCAGTTCTTC. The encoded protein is CASSISGDAYNEQFF.

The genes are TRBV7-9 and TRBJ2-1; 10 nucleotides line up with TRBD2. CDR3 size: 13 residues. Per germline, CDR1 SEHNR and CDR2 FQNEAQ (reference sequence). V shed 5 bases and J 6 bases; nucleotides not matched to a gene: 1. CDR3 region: CASSASGSNEQFF. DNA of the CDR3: TGTGCCAGCAGCGCTAGCGGGAGCAATGAGCAGTTCTTC.

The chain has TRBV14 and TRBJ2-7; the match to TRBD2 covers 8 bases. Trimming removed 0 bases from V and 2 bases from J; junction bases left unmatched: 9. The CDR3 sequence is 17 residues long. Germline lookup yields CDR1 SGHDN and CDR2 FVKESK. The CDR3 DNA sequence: TGTGCCAGCAGCCAAGAGACGGGAGGGTCGGTGGCCTACGAGCAGTACTTC. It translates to CASSQETGGSVAYEQYF.

CDR3 coding DNA: TGTGCCAGCAGCCCCGGGACAGTATCAGACCACGACTCTGGAAACACCATATATTTT. Translated: CASSPGTVSDHDSGNTIYF. The rearrangement links TRBV28 to TRBJ1-3, with TRBD1 identical over 7 bases. This CDR3 has 19 amino acids. V lost 6 bases to trimming and J lost 0 bases; unmatched junction nucleotides: 17. Germline values: CDR1 MDHEN, CDR2 SYDVKM.

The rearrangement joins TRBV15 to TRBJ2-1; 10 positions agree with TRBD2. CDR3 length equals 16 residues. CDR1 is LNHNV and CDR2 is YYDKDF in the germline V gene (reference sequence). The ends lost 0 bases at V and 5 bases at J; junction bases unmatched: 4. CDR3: CATSRDEREGNNEQFF. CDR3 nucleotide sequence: TGTGCCACCAGCAGAGACGAGCGGGAGGGAAACAATGAGCAGTTCTTC.

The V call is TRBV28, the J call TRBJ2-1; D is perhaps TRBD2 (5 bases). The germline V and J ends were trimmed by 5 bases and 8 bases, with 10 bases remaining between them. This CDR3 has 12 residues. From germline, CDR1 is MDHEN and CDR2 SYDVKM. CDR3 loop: CASSPAGDEQFF. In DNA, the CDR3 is TGTGCCAGCAGTCCAGCCGGGGATGAGCAGTTCTTC.

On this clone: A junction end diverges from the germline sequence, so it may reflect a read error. The chain's CDR3 is CASSDPTSGSSNEQYF. For the CDR3, the DNA is TGTGCCAGCAGTGACCCTACTAGCGGGAGCTCCAACGAGCAGTACTTC. The rearrangement links TRBV6-4 to TRBJ2-7; 11 bases fit TRBD2. Germline assignment: CDR1 MRHNA and CDR2 SNTAGT. The CDR3 has 16 amino acids.

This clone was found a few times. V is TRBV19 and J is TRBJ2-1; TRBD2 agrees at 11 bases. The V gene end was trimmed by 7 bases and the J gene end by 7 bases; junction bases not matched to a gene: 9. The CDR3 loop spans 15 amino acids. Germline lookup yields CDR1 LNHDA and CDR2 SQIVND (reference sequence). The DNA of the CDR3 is TGTGCCAGTATCCCTCCTAGCGGGAGGCGGAATGAGCAGTTCTTC. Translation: CASIPPSGRRNEQFF.

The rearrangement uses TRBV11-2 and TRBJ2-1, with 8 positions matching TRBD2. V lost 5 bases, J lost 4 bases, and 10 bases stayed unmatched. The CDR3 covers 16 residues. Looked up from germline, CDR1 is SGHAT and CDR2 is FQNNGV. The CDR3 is CASSPSLRLAYNEQFF. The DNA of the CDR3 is TGTGCCAGCAGCCCAAGCCTAAGACTAGCGTACAATGAGCAGTTCTTC. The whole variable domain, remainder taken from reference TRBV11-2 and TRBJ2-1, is EAGVAQSPRYKIIEKRQSVAFWCNPISGHATLYWYQQILGQGPKLLIQFQNNGVVDDSQLPKDRFSAERLKGVDSTLKIQPAKLEDSAVYLCASSPSLRLAYNEQFFGPGTRLTVL.